This TCR beta chain was sequenced during a study of T cells in Graves' hyperthyroidism and ophthalmopathy. The ends lost 4 bases at V and 0 bases at J; junction bases unmatched: 6. Germline CDR1 and CDR2: SGHVS and FNYEAQ. This CDR3 contains 17 residues. No progression to ophthalmopathy during 18 months of follow-up defined stable disease. Subjects aged 18 to 65 presented with newly diagnosed hyperthyroidism of less than 2 months' duration. The source material, RNA transcripts, was used to amplify TCR beta CDR3 regions. The HTBI primer set served for first-round RT-PCR of the TCR CDR3. TCRdb re-derived calls from the multiplex PCR reads in MiXCR, one entry per CDR3 protein. The sample has roughly 420,000 distinct CDR3 sequences, around 16% seen once. General study results and limits: Expanded thyroid clonotypes (above 0.001) were mostly also found in blood.

The table lists this clonotype with many counts. No antigen is known for it. The receptor was derived from a woman under 30 with Graves' hyperthyroidism. This chain links TRBV7-6 with TRBJ2-1; 10 bases map to TRBD2. The sequenced sample was blood. DNA of the CDR3: TGTGCCAGCAGCTCTGGGACTAGCGAGAGCTCCTACAATGAGCAGTTCTTC. The encoded protein is CASSSGTSESSYNEQFF.